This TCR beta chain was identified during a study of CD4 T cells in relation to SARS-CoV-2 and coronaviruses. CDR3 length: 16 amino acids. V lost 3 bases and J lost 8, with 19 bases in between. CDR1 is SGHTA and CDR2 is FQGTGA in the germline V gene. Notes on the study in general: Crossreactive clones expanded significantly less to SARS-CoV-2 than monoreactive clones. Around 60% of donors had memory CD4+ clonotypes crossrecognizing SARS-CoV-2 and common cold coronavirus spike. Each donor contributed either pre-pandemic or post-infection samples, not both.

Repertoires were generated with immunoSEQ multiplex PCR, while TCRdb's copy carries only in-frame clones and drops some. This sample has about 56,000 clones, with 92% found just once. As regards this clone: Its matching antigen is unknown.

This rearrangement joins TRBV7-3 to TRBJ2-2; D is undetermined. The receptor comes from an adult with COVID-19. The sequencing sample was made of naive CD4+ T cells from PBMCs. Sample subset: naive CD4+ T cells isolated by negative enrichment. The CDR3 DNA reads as TGTGCCAGCAGCTTGGGCAGTATGACGGTCAAGGGGGAGCTGTTTTTT. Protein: CASSLGSMTVKGELFF.